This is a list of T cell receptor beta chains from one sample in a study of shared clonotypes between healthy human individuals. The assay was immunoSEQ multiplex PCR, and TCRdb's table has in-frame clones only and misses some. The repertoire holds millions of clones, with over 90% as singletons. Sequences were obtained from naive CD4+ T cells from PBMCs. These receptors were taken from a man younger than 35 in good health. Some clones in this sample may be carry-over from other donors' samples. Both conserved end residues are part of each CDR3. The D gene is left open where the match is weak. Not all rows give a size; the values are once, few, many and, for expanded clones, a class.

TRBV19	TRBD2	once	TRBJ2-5	TGTGCCAGTAGTATGGGACTAGCGGGAGGGCGTGGGACCCAGTACTTC	CASSMGLAGGRGTQYF
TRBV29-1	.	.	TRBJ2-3	TGCAGCGTTGAAGATGCGGCAGGGGAGGATACGCAGTATTTT	CSVEDAAGEDTQYF
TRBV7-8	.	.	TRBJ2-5	TGTGCCAGCAGCTTCAGGGGCCAAGAGACCCAGTACTTC	CASSFRGQETQYF
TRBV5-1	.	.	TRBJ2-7	TGCGCCAGCAGCTTGAAAGGGATAGAGCAGTACTTC	CASSLKGIEQYF
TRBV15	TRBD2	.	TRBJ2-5	TGTGCCACCAGCAGAATAGCGGGAGTAGAGACCCAGTACTTC	CATSRIAGVETQYF
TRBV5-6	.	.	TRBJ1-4	TGTGCCAGCAGCTTCCTGGGTGAGACTAATGAAAAACTGTTTTTT	CASSFLGETNEKLFF
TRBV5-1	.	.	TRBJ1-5	TGCGCCACAGAAAGGGGGTTAGAGAGCAATCAGCCCCAGCATTTT	CATERGLESNQPQHF
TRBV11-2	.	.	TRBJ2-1	TGTGCCAGCAGAACCACCCTCAGCTCCTACAATGAGCAGTTCTTC	CASRTTLSSYNEQFF
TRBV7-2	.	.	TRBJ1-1	TGTGCCAGCAGCTCCGGCCCAGGCACTGAAGCTTTCTTT	CASSSGPGTEAFF
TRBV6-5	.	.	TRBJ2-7	TGTGCCAGCAGCCTAGACAGGTTGGTTGTCTACGAGCAGTACTTC	CASSLDRLVVYEQYF
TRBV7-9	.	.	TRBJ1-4	TGTGCCAGCAACGAGTGGGGGCTAGAGGAAAAACTGTTTTTT	CASNEWGLEEKLFF
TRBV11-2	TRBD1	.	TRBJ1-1	TGTGCCAGCAGCCCGCAACGGACAGGGGGAAGGACTGAAGCTTTCTTT	CASSPQRTGGRTEAFF
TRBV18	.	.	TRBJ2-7	TGTGCCAGCTCACCGGCTTCCAACTACGAGCAGTACTTC	CASSPASNYEQYF
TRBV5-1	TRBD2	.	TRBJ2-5	TGCGCCAGCAGCTTGGGCCTCGGGCTAGCGGTAGGAGGCGGGACCCAGTACTTC	CASSLGLGLAVGGGTQYF
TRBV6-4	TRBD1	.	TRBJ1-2	TGTGCCAGCAGTGACTCGACAGGGGGGCATGGCTACACCTTC	CASSDSTGGHGYTF
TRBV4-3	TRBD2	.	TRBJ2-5	TGCGCCAGCAGCCGAGAAGTGGGGCTAGCGGGCATCCAAGAGACCCAGTACTTC	CASSREVGLAGIQETQYF
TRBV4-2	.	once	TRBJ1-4	TGTGCCAGCAGCCCAAAGCTTGCCAGGGTCCCTGAAAAACTGTTTTTT	CASSPKLARVPEKLFF
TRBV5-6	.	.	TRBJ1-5	TGTGCCAGCAGCAGAACAGGGCTGGGGAATCAGCCCCAGCATTTT	CASSRTGLGNQPQHF
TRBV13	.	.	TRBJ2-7	TGTGCCAGCAGCTTAGTCGGAGGACAGCTAATACGCTCCTACGAGCAGTACTTC	CASSLVGGQLIRSYEQYF
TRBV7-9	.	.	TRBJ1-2	TGTGCCAGCAGCTTAGGGTTTACAGCGTTCGGCTACACCTTC	CASSLGFTAFGYTF
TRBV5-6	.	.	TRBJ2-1	TGTGCCAGCAGCCCCCGGAATGGGCGCAATGAGCAGTTCTTC	CASSPRNGRNEQFF
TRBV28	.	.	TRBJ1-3	TGTGCCACCAACTCTGGAAACACCATATATTTT	CATNSGNTIYF
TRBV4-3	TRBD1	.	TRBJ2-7	TGCGCCAGCAGCCCACGGACAGGGAGCATCTACGAGCAGTACTTC	CASSPRTGSIYEQYF
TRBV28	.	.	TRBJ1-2	TGTGCCAGCAGTTTTGGACGGACCTCCGGGGGCTACACCTTC	CASSFGRTSGGYTF
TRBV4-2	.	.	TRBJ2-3	TGTGCCAGCAGCCAAGAGCTTTCTAGCGCCGGAGAGGAGTTCGGCACAGATACGCAGTATTTT	CASSQELSSAGEEFGTDTQYF
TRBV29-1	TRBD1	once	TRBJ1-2	TGCAGCGCCGGCCCGGGACAGGGCTATGGCTACACCTTC	CSAGPGQGYGYTF
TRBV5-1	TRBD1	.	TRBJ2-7	TGCGCCAGCAGCTTGGCCACTGGACAGGTTACGTACTCCTACGAGCAGTACTTC	CASSLATGQVTYSYEQYF
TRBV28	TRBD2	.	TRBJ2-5	TGTGCCAGCAGTTTGTTTGCGGGGGGGAAAGAGACCCAGTACTTC	CASSLFAGGKETQYF
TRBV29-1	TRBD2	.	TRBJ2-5	TGCAGCGTTGTTGCGGGAGGAGAGACCCAGTACTTC	CSVVAGGETQYF
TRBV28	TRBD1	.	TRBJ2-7	TGTGCCAGCAGGTCGGGACAGCTATACGAGCAGTACTTC	CASRSGQLYEQYF
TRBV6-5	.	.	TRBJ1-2	TGTGCCACCGCATTCCTAGACGGCTACACCTTC	CATAFLDGYTF
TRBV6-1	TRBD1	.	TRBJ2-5	TGTGCCAGCAGTGAAACCCCGGGACAGGGCCCGCGCGAGACCCAGTACTTC	CASSETPGQGPRETQYF
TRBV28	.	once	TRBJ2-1	TGTGCCAGCACGGGGGCCTACAATGAGCAGTTCTTC	CASTGAYNEQFF
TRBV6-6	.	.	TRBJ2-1	TGTGCCAGCGCAAACCCCGGGGTATCGGGAGATGAGCAGTTCTTC	CASANPGVSGDEQFF
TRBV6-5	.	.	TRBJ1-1	TGTGCCAGCAGTTACTCAATGATTTTCGACACTGAAGCTTTCTTT	CASSYSMIFDTEAFF
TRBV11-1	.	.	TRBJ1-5	TGTGCCAGCAGCTTAGCGGCGGGGCAGCCCCAGCATTTT	CASSLAAGQPQHF
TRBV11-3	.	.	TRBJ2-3	TGTGCCAGCAGCTCCAAGACAGCTTCAGATACGCAGTATTTT	CASSSKTASDTQYF
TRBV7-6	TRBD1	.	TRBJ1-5	TGTGCCAGCAGCTTAAGAGGGGGCCAGCCCCAGCATTTT	CASSLRGGQPQHF